These 7 T cell receptor beta chains share one sample of origin, sequenced in a study of T cell responses to AZD1222 COVID-19 vaccine. The data were produced by immunoSEQ multiplex PCR, yet TCRdb's version contains in-frame clones alone and is incomplete. The sample yields about 150,000 clones, under 95% seen once. The sequenced sample was peripheral blood, obtained 28 days after the second AZD1222 dose. The receptors were sampled from an adult who received the AZD1222 COVID-19 vaccine.

Remarks on this clone: Other nucleotide sequences in the sample specify the same CDR3. V usage is TRBV5-1 and J usage is TRBJ2-6; D uncertain. The CDR3 has 14 residues. Germline CDR1 SGHRS, CDR2 YFSETQ. The V end lost 4 bases, the J end lost 0 bases, and 5 bases lay between the germline ends. The CDR3 loop reads CASSLSSGANVLTF. The CDR3, as DNA: TGCGCCAGCAGCCTTAGCTCTGGGGCCAACGTCCTGACTTTC.

V is TRBV5-1 and J is TRBJ2-1; D is ambiguous. This CDR3 comprises 16 residues. The germline CDR1 and CDR2 sequences are SGHRS and YFSETQ. The germline V and J ends were trimmed by 0 bases and 6 bases, with 16 bases remaining between them. CDR3 DNA sequence: TGCGCCAGCAGCTTGGCCGACACGCTCAGTAGCAATGAGCAGTTCTTC. Its protein is CASSLADTLSSNEQFF.

This clone was seen only once. V is TRBV18 and J is TRBJ2-7; D may be TRBD1 (6 bases). CDR1 KGHSH and CDR2 LQKENI come from the germline V gene. Trimming left V 2 bases short and J 0 bases short, with 11 bases between. This CDR3 comprises 15 residues. The CDR3 DNA reads as TGTGCCAGCTCACCATCAGAGGACAGCTCCTACGAGCAGTACTTC. It codes for CASSPSEDSSYEQYF.

This clone has a single count. The chain employs TRBV7-3 and TRBJ2-1; TRBD2 matches at 11 bases. Germline-derived CDR1 and CDR2 are SGHTA and FQGTGA. The CDR3 is made up of 16 amino acids. V shed 2 bases and J 5 bases; nucleotides not matched to a gene: 5. CDR3 amino acids: CASSLAGTSGHNEQFF. CDR3 DNA sequence: TGTGCCAGCAGCTTAGCCGGGACTAGCGGTCACAATGAGCAGTTCTTC.

J is TRBJ2-7 and V is TRBV20-1, with D unresolved. This CDR3 is built from 11 residues. Germline assignment: CDR1 DFQATT and CDR2 SNEGSKA (reference sequence). Trimming shortened V by 6 bases and J by 3 bases, and 9 bases separated the two germline ends. The CDR3 DNA is TGCAGTGCAAGAAGGGTCTACGAGCAGTACTTC. Translated: CSARRVYEQYF.

The V and J genes are TRBV12-5 and TRBJ1-1; TRBD1 matches 9 bases. The CDR3 is 17 residues long. Germline loops: CDR1 LGHNT, CDR2 FRNRAP. With 0 bases clipped from V and 5 bases from J, the junction kept 10 bases outside the gene matches. CDR3 loop: CASGLVHYRGPRTEAFF. CDR3 sequence (DNA): TGTGCTAGTGGTTTGGTACATTACAGGGGGCCGCGAACTGAAGCTTTCTTT.

The V gene is TRBV3-1 (or the pseudogene TRBV3-2), the J gene TRBJ2-7, with TRBD2 matching over 16 bases. Germline lookup yields CDR1 LGHDT and CDR2 YNNKEL (reference sequence). V gave up 1 base and J gave up 6 bases; unmatched junction bases: 3. The CDR3 length is 16 residues. For the CDR3, the DNA is TGTGCCAGCAGCCAAGCCGGGACTAGCGGGAGGGTCGAGCAGTACTTC. Amino acids: CASSQAGTSGRVEQYF.